The 23 T cell receptor beta chains below come from one sample, sequenced in a study of blood T cell repertoires in COVID-19. Assay used: immunoSEQ multiplex PCR; TCRdb lists only in-frame clones, some missing. The sample records about 370,000 clones, 85% to 90% being singletons. Sequencing input: PBMCs or T cells enriched from blood (not recorded which). All receptors come from a woman aged 30 to 39 who had recovered from COVID-19.

This chain links TRBV5-1 with TRBJ1-5; TRBD1 is a possible D gene (6 bases). CDR3 length: 16 amino acids. Trimming pared 5 bases from V and 5 bases from J, leaving 20 bases between. Germline V gives CDR1 SGHRS, CDR2 YFSETQ. CDR3 nucleotide sequence: TGCGCCAGCAGTGTACTACAGGGCGGAGCGGATCAGCCCCAGCATTTT. Its translation: CASSVLQGGADQPQHF.

The gene calls are TRBV7-9 and TRBJ1-5; 7 nucleotides match TRBD1. CDR1 and CDR2 from the germline V gene are SEHNR and FQNEAQ (reference sequence). CDR3 length equals 18 residues. Germline trimming cut 5 bases from V and 1 base from J; bases unmatched to any gene: 14. The CDR3 sequence is CASSPRDSPPSSNQPQHF. DNA for the CDR3: TGTGCCAGCAGCCCCCGGGACAGCCCCCCTAGCAGCAATCAGCCCCAGCATTTT.

The rearrangement links TRBV19 to TRBJ1-2; 8 bases are a match to TRBD1. Trimming removed 6 bases from V and 3 bases from J; junction bases left unmatched: 9. Germline loops: CDR1 LNHDA, CDR2 SQIVND (reference sequence). The CDR3 sequence is 15 residues long. This CDR3 reads CASSIRGPSDYGYTF. CDR3 DNA sequence: TGTGCCAGTAGCATCAGGGGGCCCTCCGACTATGGCTACACCTTC.

The CDR3 DNA sequence: TGTGCCAGCAGTTTATCGGGGACTAGCGGGGGGAACACCGGGGAGCTGTTTTTT. Its translation: CASSLSGTSGGNTGELFF. The V call is TRBV27, the J call TRBJ2-2; 14 bases fit TRBD2. The CDR3 loop spans 18 amino acids. Per germline, CDR1 MNHEY and CDR2 SMNVEV (reference sequence). Trimming at V came to 0 bases and at J to 1 base, leaving 1 base not matched to a gene.

This chain links TRBV5-1 with TRBJ2-7; weak D call: TRBD1 (6 bases). The CDR3 contains 15 residues. Trimming took off 4 bases at V and 0 bases at J, with 14 bases between the two ends. Germline V lookup: CDR1 SGHRS, CDR2 YFSETQ. The CDR3 sequence is CASSTGHRSSYEQYF. The CDR3, as DNA: TGCGCCAGCAGCACGGGACACCGGAGCTCCTACGAGCAGTACTTC.

The genes are TRBV7-2 and TRBJ2-7, with TRBD1 matching over 7 bases. The CDR3 is 16 amino acids. Looked up from germline, CDR1 is SGHTA and CDR2 is FQGNSA. V lost 1 base to trimming and J lost 4 bases; unmatched junction nucleotides: 10. CDR3 nucleotides: TGTGCCAGCAGCTTAGTGGCCGGGACAGCGATTTACGAGCAGTACTTC. It encodes CASSLVAGTAIYEQYF.

This clone has just one count. J is TRBJ1-2 and V is TRBV18; 9 bases fit TRBD1. The CDR3 contains 16 residues. V lost 6 bases to trimming and J lost 4 bases; unmatched junction nucleotides: 12. The germline gives CDR1 KGHSH, CDR2 LQKENI. This chain's CDR3 is CASSQDRGASGYGYTF. The CDR3 bases are TGTGCCAGCTCCCAGGACAGGGGAGCCTCGGGCTATGGCTACACCTTC.

This clone was detected only once. The chain has TRBV5-1 and TRBJ2-1; 8 bases are a match to TRBD2. Germline V gene lookup returns CDR1 SGHRS and CDR2 YFSETQ. The CDR3 runs to 15 residues. Trimming cost V 2 bases and J 5 bases; bases outside gene matches: 6. DNA for the CDR3: TGCGCCAGCAGCTTCAAGCGGGAGTCCCACAATGAGCAGTTCTTC. Its protein product is CASSFKRESHNEQFF. The variable domain in full, completed from reference TRBV5-1 and TRBJ2-1, reads KAGVTQTPRYLIKTRGQQVTLSCSPISGHRSVSWYQQTPGQGLQFLFEYFSETQRNKGNFPGRFSGRQFSNSRSEMNVSTLELGDSALYLCASSFKRESHNEQFFGPGTRLTVL.

This clone has just one count. The chain is built from TRBV7-2 and TRBJ2-3; 8 bases fit TRBD1. This CDR3 has 13 amino acids. Germline CDR1 is SGHTA and CDR2 is FQGNSA. Trimming took 10 bases from V and 2 from J; bases not matched to a gene: 5. CDR3 DNA sequence: TGTGCCACCCGGACAGGGAACACAGATACGCAGTATTTT. Its protein product is CATRTGNTDTQYF.

This sequence joins TRBV7-6 and TRBJ2-1; weak D call: TRBD1 (5 bases). There are 13 residues in the CDR3. CDR1 and CDR2 from the germline V gene are SGHVS and FNYEAQ. The ends were cut back, 1 base at V and 6 bases at J, with 7 bases in the middle. The CDR3 spells CASSLGGLNEQFF. DNA of the CDR3: TGTGCCAGCAGCTTAGGGGGCCTCAATGAGCAGTTCTTC.

The chain couples TRBV28 to TRBJ2-1; 10 positions agree with TRBD2. Germline V gene lookup returns CDR1 MDHEN and CDR2 SYDVKM. The CDR3 contains 19 residues. Trimming took 3 bases from V and 0 from J; bases not matched to a gene: 11. The CDR3 region has the DNA TGTGCCAGCAGTTTTTTGGGGATCTCTAGCGGGAGCTCCTACAATGAGCAGTTCTTC. Translation gives CASSFLGISSGSSYNEQFF.

This rearrangement joins TRBV29-1 to TRBJ2-1, with D maybe TRBD2 (5 bases). The germline V gene encodes CDR1 SQVTM and CDR2 ANQGSEA. V lost 1 base and J lost 0, with 16 bases in between. The CDR3 is 17 residues long. CDR3 residues: CSVEVYTAVSSYNEQFF. CDR3 in DNA: TGCAGCGTTGAAGTCTACACAGCGGTGAGCTCCTACAATGAGCAGTTCTTC.

The chain couples TRBV28 to TRBJ1-5; TRBD1 is a possible D gene (5 bases). V lost 6 bases and J lost 4, with 16 bases in between. CDR1 MDHEN and CDR2 SYDVKM come from the germline V gene. The CDR3 runs to 15 residues. The CDR3 region has the DNA TGTGCCAGCAGAACCGGGGGGAGTCATAATCAGCCCCAGCATTTT. This codes for CASRTGGSHNQPQHF.

The rearrangement uses TRBV4-2 and TRBJ2-1; D ambiguous. The germline V gene has CDR1 LGHNA and CDR2 YNFKEQ. The CDR3 sequence is 13 residues long. Trimming removed 0 bases at V and 8 bases at J, with 8 bases between. CDR3: CASSQDLGDEQFF. CDR3 DNA: TGTGCCAGCAGCCAAGATCTCGGTGATGAGCAGTTCTTC.

The rearrangement joins TRBV10-3 to TRBJ2-1, with TRBD2 identical over 11 bases. Germline trimming cut 4 bases from V and 6 bases from J; bases unmatched to any gene: 8. This CDR3 has 16 amino acids. The germline CDR1 and CDR2 sequences are ENHRY and SYGVKD. The CDR3 is CAISVQLAGAGNEQFF. CDR3 nucleotides: TGTGCCATCAGTGTGCAACTAGCGGGAGCGGGCAATGAGCAGTTCTTC.

The chain joins TRBV5-1 to TRBJ2-1; 12 nucleotides line up with TRBD2. There are 19 residues in the CDR3. In germline, CDR1 is SGHRS, CDR2 YFSETQ. With V trimmed by 1 base and J by 6 bases, 14 bases remained unmatched. CDR3 loop: CASSLKFWLAGGSGNEQFF. In DNA, the CDR3 is TGCGCCAGCAGCTTGAAGTTCTGGCTAGCGGGAGGGTCCGGCAATGAGCAGTTCTTC.

For this clone: At one end the junction does not follow the germline gene, possibly because of a read error. The CDR3 DNA reads as TGTGCCTGGAGTCCCCGAGGGGGACAGAAGTTC. As protein: CAWSPRGGQKF. The chain carries TRBV30 and TRBJ1-2; 7 positions agree with TRBD1. Germline CDR1 is GTSNPN and CDR2 is SVGIG (reference sequence). The CDR3 contains 11 residues.

V gene TRBV5-4 combines with J gene TRBJ1-2; D is uncertain. Germline V gene data show CDR1 as SGHNT and CDR2 as YYREEE (reference sequence). CDR3 length: 16 amino acids. V was shortened by 0 bases and J by 3 bases, with 15 bases between the two germline ends. The CDR3 loop is CASSLAAGRAYYGYTF. The CDR3 DNA sequence: TGTGCCAGCAGCTTGGCCGCGGGGAGGGCCTACTATGGCTACACCTTC.

V and J are TRBV6-6 and TRBJ2-1, with a possible D match to TRBD1 (5 bases). CDR3 length equals 14 residues. Trimming removed 7 bases from V and 0 bases from J, with 10 bases in between. CDR1 MNHNY and CDR2 SVGAGI come from the germline V gene (reference sequence). The CDR3 reads CASIYDSSYNEQFF. CDR3 sequence (DNA): TGTGCCAGCATTTATGACAGCTCCTACAATGAGCAGTTCTTC.

This clone has a single count. The gene calls are TRBV7-9 and TRBJ2-1; 7 positions agree with TRBD2. This CDR3 contains 16 residues. CDR1 SEHNR and CDR2 FQNEAQ come from the germline V gene (reference sequence). The ends lost 0 bases at V and 4 bases at J; junction bases unmatched: 6. CDR3 in amino acids: CASSLARGLPYNEQFF. DNA for the CDR3: TGTGCCAGCAGCTTAGCGAGGGGACTACCTTACAATGAGCAGTTCTTC.

In this sample, this clone turned up once. The chain carries TRBV28 and TRBJ2-7; 13 bases match TRBD2. The J segment lost 4 bases and the V segment lost 1 base, leaving 10 bases of the junction unmatched. Germline values: CDR1 MDHEN, CDR2 SYDVKM. There are 18 residues in the CDR3. CDR3 loop: CASSLFATSGRARYEQYF. The CDR3 DNA sequence: TGTGCCAGCAGTTTATTTGCCACTAGCGGGAGGGCCAGGTACGAGCAGTACTTC. Full variable domain (rest looked up from reference TRBV28 and TRBJ2-7): DVKVTQSSRYLVKRTGEKVFLECVQDMDHENMFWYRQDPGLGLRLIYFSYDVKMKEKGDIPEGYSVSREKKERFSLILESASTNQTSMYLCASSLFATSGRARYEQYFGPGTRLTVT.

The V call is TRBV12-3 or TRBV12-4, the J call TRBJ1-4, with a possible D match to TRBD1 (6 bases). V was trimmed by 8 bases and J by 7 bases, leaving 14 bases between them. This CDR3 comprises 13 residues. The CDR3 region has the DNA TGTGCCAGCTGCAGGGGCCCGCTTGAAAAACTGTTTTTT. It specifies CASCRGPLEKLFF.

V and J are TRBV7-7 and TRBJ1-1; no definite D call. The CDR3 contains 13 residues. Between the trimmed V and J ends, which lost 2 bases and 5 bases, there was a span of 9 bases. The germline V gene has CDR1 SSHAT and CDR2 FNYEAQ (reference sequence). The CDR3 is CASSLSRSTEAFF. CDR3 nucleotides: TGTGCCAGCAGCTTATCCAGGTCGACTGAAGCTTTCTTT.